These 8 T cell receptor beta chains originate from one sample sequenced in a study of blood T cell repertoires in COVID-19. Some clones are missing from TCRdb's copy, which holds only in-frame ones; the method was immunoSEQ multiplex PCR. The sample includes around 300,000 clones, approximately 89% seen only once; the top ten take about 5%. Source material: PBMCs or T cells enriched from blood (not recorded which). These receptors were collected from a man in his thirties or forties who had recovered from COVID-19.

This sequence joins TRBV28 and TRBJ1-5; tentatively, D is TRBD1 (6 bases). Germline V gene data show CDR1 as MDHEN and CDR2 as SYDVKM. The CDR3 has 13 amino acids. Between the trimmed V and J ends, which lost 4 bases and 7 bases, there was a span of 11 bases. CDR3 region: CASSSLRGQPQHF. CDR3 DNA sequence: TGTGCCAGCAGTTCACTTAGGGGGCAGCCCCAGCATTTT.

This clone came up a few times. This chain's CDR3 is CASSQDAGTYSNQPQHF. The CDR3, as DNA: TGCGCCAGCAGCCAAGACGCAGGAACCTATAGCAATCAGCCCCAGCATTTT. The chain has TRBV4-1 and TRBJ1-5; D not resolved. CDR1 is MGHRA and CDR2 is YSYEKL in the germline V gene. V lost 0 bases, J lost 0 bases, and 12 bases lay in between. The CDR3 contains 17 residues.

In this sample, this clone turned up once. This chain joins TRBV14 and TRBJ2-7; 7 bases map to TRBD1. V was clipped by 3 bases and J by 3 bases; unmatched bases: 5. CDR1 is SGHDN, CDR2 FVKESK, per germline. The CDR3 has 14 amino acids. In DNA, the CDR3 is TGTGCCAGCAGCCAGGGGACAGTCCACTACGAGCAGTACTTC. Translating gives CASSQGTVHYEQYF.

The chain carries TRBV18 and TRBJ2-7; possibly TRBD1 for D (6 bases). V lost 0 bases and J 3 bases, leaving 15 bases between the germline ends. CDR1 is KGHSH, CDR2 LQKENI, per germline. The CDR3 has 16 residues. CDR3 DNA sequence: TGTGCCAGCTCACCACCGAGTTCGCCAGGGGTCTACGAGCAGTACTTC. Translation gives CASSPPSSPGVYEQYF.

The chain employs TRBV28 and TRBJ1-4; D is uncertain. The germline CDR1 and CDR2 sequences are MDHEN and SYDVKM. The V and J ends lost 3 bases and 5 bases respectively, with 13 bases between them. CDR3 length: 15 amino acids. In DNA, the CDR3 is TGTGCCAGCAGTTTTGCCGATGCGGGGAATGAAAAACTGTTTTTT. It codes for CASSFADAGNEKLFF.

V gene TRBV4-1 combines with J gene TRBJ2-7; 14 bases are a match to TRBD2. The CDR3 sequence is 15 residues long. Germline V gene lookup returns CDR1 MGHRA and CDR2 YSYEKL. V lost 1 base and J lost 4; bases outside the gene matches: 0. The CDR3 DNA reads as TGCGCCAGCAGCCAAGGACTAGCGGGGGGGTACGAGCAGTACTTC. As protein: CASSQGLAGGYEQYF.

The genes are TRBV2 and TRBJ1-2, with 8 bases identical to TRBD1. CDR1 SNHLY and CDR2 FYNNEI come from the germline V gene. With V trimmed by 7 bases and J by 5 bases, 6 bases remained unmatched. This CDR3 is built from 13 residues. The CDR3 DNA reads TGTGCCAGCACCGAAACAGGGGGATATGGCTACACCTTC. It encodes CASTETGGYGYTF.

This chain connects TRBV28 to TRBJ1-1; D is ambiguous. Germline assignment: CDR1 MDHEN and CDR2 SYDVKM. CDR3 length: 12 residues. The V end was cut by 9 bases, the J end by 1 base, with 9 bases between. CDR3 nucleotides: TGTGCCAGGGCTCCTGGGAACACTGAAGCTTTCTTT. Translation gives CARAPGNTEAFF.